This entry is about one T cell receptor beta chain. Germline V lookup: CDR1 SNHLY, CDR2 FYNNEI. Trimming cost V 7 bases and J 3 bases, with 15 bases left between them. The CDR3 has 14 amino acids. Original processing notes: Quantification of nucleated cells was approximated via reference gene primer amplification. The data were produced by immunoSEQ multiplex PCR, yet TCRdb's version contains in-frame clones alone and is incomplete. V, J and clone size are those of that table, while D and trimming were read from the DNA. The sample includes more than 200,000 clones, around 89% seen only once; the top ten take 2.7%. This sample stems from a study of blood T cell repertoires in COVID-19. Study-wide background: Specimens from acute and convalescent COVID-19 originated in the United States, Italy and Spain. PBMCs, B-cell-depleted T cells, or T cells were the source of the cDNA or gDNA that made up the material.

The receptor was derived from a man younger than 40 with COVID-19, enrolled during active disease. The sample taken for sequencing was peripheral blood. This chain uses TRBV2 with TRBJ1-2, with D maybe TRBD1 (5 bases). The CDR3 protein is CASNPGVLDYGYTF. In DNA form, the CDR3 reads TGTGCCAGCAACCCGGGGGTCCTTGACTATGGCTACACCTTC.